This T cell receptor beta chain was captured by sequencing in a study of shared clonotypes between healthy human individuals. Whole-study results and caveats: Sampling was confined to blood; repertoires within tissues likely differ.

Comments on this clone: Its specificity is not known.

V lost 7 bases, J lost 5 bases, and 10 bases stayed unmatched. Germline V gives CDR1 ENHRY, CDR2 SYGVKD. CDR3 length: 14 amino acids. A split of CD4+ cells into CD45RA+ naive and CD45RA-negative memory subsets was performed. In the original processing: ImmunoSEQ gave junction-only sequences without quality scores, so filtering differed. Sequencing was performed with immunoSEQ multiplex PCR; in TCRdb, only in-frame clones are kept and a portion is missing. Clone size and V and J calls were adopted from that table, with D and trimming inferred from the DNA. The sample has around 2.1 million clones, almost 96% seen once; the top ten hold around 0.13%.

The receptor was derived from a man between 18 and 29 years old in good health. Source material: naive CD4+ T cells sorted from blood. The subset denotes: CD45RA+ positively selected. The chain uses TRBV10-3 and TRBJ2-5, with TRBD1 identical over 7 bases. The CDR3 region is CAITATGMGETQYF. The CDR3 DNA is TGTGCCATCACCGCGACAGGGATGGGCGAGACCCAGTACTTC.